The rows below give T cell receptor beta chains drawn from one sample of a study of blood T cell repertoires in COVID-19. The protocol was immunoSEQ multiplex PCR, while the TCRdb copy is restricted to in-frame clones and leaves out a portion. This sample has approximately 500,000 clones, with approximately 91% found just once. What was sequenced was peripheral blood. These receptors were obtained from a woman between 50 and 59 years old with COVID-19, enrolled during active disease. CDR3s include the opening cysteine and the closing phenylalanine or tryptophan. D genes are given only for firm matches. Size is stated for part of the rows, as once, few or many counts, or as a class when the clone is expanded.

>TRBJ2-3|TRBV2|.|.
TGTGCCAGCACTTGGGGGGGCCCAGATACGCAGTATTTT
CASTWGGPDTQYF
>TRBJ1-1|TRBV28|.|.
TGTGCCAGCAGCTCCAGGACGGAGGTAGCTTTCTTT
CASSSRTEVAFF
>TRBJ1-2|TRBV11-2|.|.
TGTGCCAGCAGCCCTGGCCACAACTATGGCTACACCTTC
CASSPGHNYGYTF
>TRBJ1-6|TRBV5-4|few|TRBD1
TGTGCCAGCAGCTTGTGGGACAGAGATAATTCACCCCTCCACTTT
CASSLWDRDNSPLHF
>TRBJ1-2|TRBV5-1|.|TRBD1
TGCGCCAGCAGCGGCGGACAGGGGAAGGAAAACTATGGCTACACCTTC
CASSGGQGKENYGYTF
>TRBJ2-7|TRBV7-2|.|.
TGTGCCAGCAGCTTATACGCGGGGTTAAATGAGCAGTACTTC
CASSLYAGLNEQYF
>TRBJ1-5|TRBV15|.|.
TGTGCCACCAGCAGAGCGTACAATCAGCCCCAGCATTTT
CATSRAYNQPQHF
>TRBJ2-1|TRBV7-9|few|TRBD2
TGTGCCAGCAGCTTCCGACTAGCGGGGGGGCTGATCAGCAATGAGCAGTTCTTC
CASSFRLAGGLISNEQFF
>TRBJ2-2|TRBV5-1|.|.
TGCGCCAGCAGCAAAGACAGGTGGTTTGAAAAAACCGGGGAGCTGTTTTTT
CASSKDRWFEKTGELFF
>TRBJ2-3|TRBV11-2|.|TRBD2
TGTGCCAGCCGACCGTCACTAGCGGGGGTGACAGATACGCAGTATTTT
CASRPSLAGVTDTQYF
>TRBJ2-5|TRBV9|.|TRBD1
TGTGCCAGCAGCGCCCGGACAGGCATCCAAGAGACCCAGTACTTC
CASSARTGIQETQYF
>TRBJ2-3|TRBV24-1|.|TRBD2
TGTGCCACCAGTTTTACCCTTAGCGGGGGGACAGATACGCAGTATTTT
CATSFTLSGGTDTQYF
>TRBJ1-1|TRBV5-1|once|.
TGCGCCAGCAGCTTGGCAGGGGATAACACTGAAGCTTTCTTT
CASSLAGDNTEAFF
>TRBJ1-6|TRBV21-1|.|.
TGTGCCAGCAGCAAAGCTGGCTCACCCCTCCACTTT
CASSKAGSPLHF
>TRBJ1-3|TRBV12-3/TRBV12-4|.|.
TGTGCCAGCGGAGGGGACACCATATATTTT
CASGGDTIYF
>TRBJ1-6|TRBV7-6|.|TRBD1
TGTGCCAGCAGCTTAGGACCCCGTGCGTCGGGACAGTCATCACCCCTCCACTTT
CASSLGPRASGQSSPLHF
>TRBJ1-4|TRBV6-1|.|.
TGTGCCAGCAGTGAAGCCGTCGCGGGCCCCCGGGGTAATGAAAAACTGTTTTTT
CASSEAVAGPRGNEKLFF
>TRBJ2-7|TRBV24-1|.|TRBD1
TGTGCCACCAGTGATTCCGGGACAGGGGGCATCTACGAGCAGTACTTC
CATSDSGTGGIYEQYF
>TRBJ2-3|TRBV3-1/TRBV3-2|.|TRBD1
TGTGCCAGCAGCGGCCGGACAGGGGCGACCACAGATACGCAGTATTTT
CASSGRTGATTDTQYF
>TRBJ2-3|TRBV19|.|TRBD2
TGTGCCAGTAGTGGGAGGGTCACAGATACGCAGTATTTT
CASSGRVTDTQYF
>TRBJ2-1|TRBV3-1/TRBV3-2|.|.
TGTGCCAGCAGCCAAGATCACTACAATGAGCAGTTCTTC
CASSQDHYNEQFF
>TRBJ2-5|TRBV7-2|.|TRBD2
TGTGCCAGCAGCTTGAGTCGGGCTAGCGGGGGGCGCCAAGAGACCCAGTACTTC
CASSLSRASGGRQETQYF
>TRBJ1-1|TRBV19|.|.
TGTGCCAGTAGTATCGGGCAGGGACTAGGGCTCTCTGAAGCTTTCTTT
CASSIGQGLGLSEAFF
>TRBJ1-1|TRBV3-1/TRBV3-2|.|.
TGTGCCAGCAGCCAAGCCTCGAGTTACACTGAAGCTTTCTTT
CASSQASSYTEAFF
>TRBJ1-3|TRBV7-2|.|TRBD1
TGTGCCAGCAGCTGGACAGGGGGAAACTCTGGAAACACCATATATTTT
CASSWTGGNSGNTIYF
>TRBJ2-2|TRBV19|.|.
TGTGCCAGTAGTACTTACGGGGGACCCACGAACACCGGGGAGCTGTTTTTT
CASSTYGGPTNTGELFF
>TRBJ2-5|TRBV29-1|.|TRBD2
TGCAGCGTTGGTAGCGGGGGGGTGGTGACCCAGTACTTC
CSVGSGGVVTQYF
>TRBJ1-1|TRBV5-4|.|.
TGTGCCAGCAGTTTACCCGGATCGGGGGAGTTGGACACTGAAGCTTTCTTT
CASSLPGSGELDTEAFF
>TRBJ1-2|TRBV19|few|.
TGTGCCAGTAGTATAAGGGCCGGGGCCTGGGAGGGCTATGGCTACACCTTC
CASSIRAGAWEGYGYTF
>TRBJ2-5|TRBV9|.|.
TGTGCCACCGCACAGGGTCCAGGAGAGACCCAGTACTTC
CATAQGPGETQYF
>TRBJ2-3|TRBV2|.|TRBD2
TGTGCCTGCTATACGGGGGGGCCAGATACGCAGTATTTT
CACYTGGPDTQYF
>TRBJ1-2|TRBV27|.|TRBD1
TGTGCCAGCTGGGACAGGGCTAGCTACACCTTC
CASWDRASYTF
>TRBJ1-5|TRBV19|.|TRBD1
TGTGCTAGTTCCGGGACAGGGAATCAGCCCCAGCATTTT
CASSGTGNQPQHF
>TRBJ1-2|TRBV6-6|.|.
TGTGCCAGCAGTTATCAGGTCGGGAGTGGCTACACCTTC
CASSYQVGSGYTF
>TRBJ2-2|TRBV28|.|.
TGTGCCAGCATGCAGAGGGGAGGAAGGGAGCTGTTTTTT
CASMQRGGRELFF
>TRBJ2-3|TRBV28|.|TRBD2
TGTGCCAGCAGCAGTCAGCGGGGGGGCCGGAATACGCAGTATTTT
CASSSQRGGRNTQYF
>TRBJ2-3|TRBV5-1|once|TRBD2
TGCGCCAGCAGCGGGGGGGTTAGCACAGATACGCAGTATTTT
CASSGGVSTDTQYF
>TRBJ2-3|TRBV11-1|.|TRBD2
TGTGCCAGCAGCTTAGAGCGGGGGTCGGGGGCGCAGTATTTT
CASSLERGSGAQYF
>TRBJ2-1|TRBV30|.|TRBD2
TGTGCCTGGAGGACTAGCGGGGGGCCCCAGGAGTTCTTC
CAWRTSGGPQEFF
>TRBJ2-2|TRBV6-4|.|.
TGTGCCAGCAGTGACTCGAAACAGGGTCACACCGGGGAGCTGTTTTTT
CASSDSKQGHTGELFF
>TRBJ1-3|TRBV6-6|.|.
TGTGCCAGCACGCACTCCGGAAACACCATATATTTT
CASTHSGNTIYF
>TRBJ1-2|TRBV29-1|.|TRBD1
TGCAGCGGAGGACTCCTCCCGGGACAGAACTATGGCTACACCTTC
CSGGLLPGQNYGYTF
>TRBJ1-1|TRBV6-5|.|.
TGTGCCAGCAGTCTACAGGGAGAAGGGAACACTGAAGCTTTCTTT
CASSLQGEGNTEAFF
>TRBJ2-3|TRBV30|once|TRBD1
TGTGCCTGGGAGTCCGGGACAGGGCCTCCAGATACGCAGTATTTT
CAWESGTGPPDTQYF
>TRBJ1-2|TRBV7-9|.|TRBD1
TGTGCCAGCAGCCAAGGGGACAGGGGAGGCTATGGCTACACCTTC
CASSQGDRGGYGYTF